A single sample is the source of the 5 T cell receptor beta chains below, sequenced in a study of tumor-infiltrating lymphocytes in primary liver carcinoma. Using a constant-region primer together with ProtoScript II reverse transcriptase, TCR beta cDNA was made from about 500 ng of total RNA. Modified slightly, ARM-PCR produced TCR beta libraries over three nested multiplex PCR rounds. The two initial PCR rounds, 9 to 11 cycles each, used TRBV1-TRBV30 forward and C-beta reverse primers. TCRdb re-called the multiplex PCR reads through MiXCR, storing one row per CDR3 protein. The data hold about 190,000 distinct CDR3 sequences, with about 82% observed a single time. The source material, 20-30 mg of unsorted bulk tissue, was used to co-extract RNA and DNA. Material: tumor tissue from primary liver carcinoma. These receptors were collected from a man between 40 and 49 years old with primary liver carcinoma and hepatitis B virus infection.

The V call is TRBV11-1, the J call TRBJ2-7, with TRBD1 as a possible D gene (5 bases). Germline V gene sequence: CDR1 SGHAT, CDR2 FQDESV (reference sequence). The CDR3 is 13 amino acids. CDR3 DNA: TGTGTCGGCAAGGGGAAGCGATCCTACGAGCAGTACTTC. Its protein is CVGKGKRSYEQYF.

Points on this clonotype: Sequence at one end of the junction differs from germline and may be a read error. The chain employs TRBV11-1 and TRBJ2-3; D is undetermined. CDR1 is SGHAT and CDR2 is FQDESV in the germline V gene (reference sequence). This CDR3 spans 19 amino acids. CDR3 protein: CPSSSWGSSVVARTDTQYF. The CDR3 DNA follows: TGTCCCAGCAGCTCTTGGGGAAGCTCTGTTGTAGCCCGCACAGATACGCAGTATTTT.

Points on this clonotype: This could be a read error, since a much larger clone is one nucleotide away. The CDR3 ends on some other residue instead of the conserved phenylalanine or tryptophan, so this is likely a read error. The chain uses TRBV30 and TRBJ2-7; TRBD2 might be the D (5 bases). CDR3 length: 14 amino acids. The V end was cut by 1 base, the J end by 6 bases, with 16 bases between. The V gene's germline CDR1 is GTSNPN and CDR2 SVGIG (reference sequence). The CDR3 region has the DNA TGTGCCTGGAGTGGATCCCTCCTGGCGGGCGAGCAGTACTCC. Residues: CAWSGSLLAGEQYS.

The CDR3 DNA reads TGCAGTGTCGGAGAGGTACTCGTGCAATACTTC. It yields the protein CSVGEVLVQYF. The chain recombines TRBV29-1 with TRBJ2-7, with no clear D. Germline CDR1 SQVTM, CDR2 ANQGSEA. CDR3 length: 11 residues.

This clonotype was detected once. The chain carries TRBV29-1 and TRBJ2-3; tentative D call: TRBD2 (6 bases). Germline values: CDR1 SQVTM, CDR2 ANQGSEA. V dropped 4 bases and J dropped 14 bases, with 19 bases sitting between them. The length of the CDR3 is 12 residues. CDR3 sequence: CSVVSGADTRYF. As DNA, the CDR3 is TGCAGCGTTGTTTCGGGAGCAGATACTCGGTATTTT.